This is a list of T cell receptor beta chains from one sample in a study of cytomegalovirus exposure and HLA in healthy donors. Produced via immunoSEQ multiplex PCR; TCRdb's table is partial and in-frame only. This listing includes 130,000 to 150,000 clones. Sequencing used PBMCs. The receptor source for this set is a male donor in good health and CMV-seronegative. Each CDR3 is given with its conserved first and last residue. Fields, in order: V gene, J gene, CDR3 length, D gene, CDR3 protein, CDR3 DNA. The D gene is left open where the match is weak.

>TRBV5-1|TRBJ2-7|14|.
CASSWTGSSYEQYF
TGCGCCAGCAGCTGGACCGGGAGCAGCTACGAGCAGTACTTC
>TRBV4-1|TRBJ1-2|16|TRBD1
CASSHSTTGVDYGYTF
TGCGCCAGCAGCCATTCGACAACAGGGGTCGACTATGGCTACACCTTC
>TRBV20-1|TRBJ1-1|11|.
CSATGYTEAFF
TGCAGTGCTACAGGGTACACTGAAGCTTTCTTT
>TRBV6-5|TRBJ1-1|12|.
CASSSGTTKAFF
TGTGCCAGCAGTTCAGGGACAACAAAAGCTTTCTTT
>TRBV23-1|TRBJ2-7|14|.
CASSRPGRSYEQYF
TGCGCCAGCAGTCGGCCAGGGCGCTCCTACGAGCAGTACTTC
>TRBV4-2|TRBJ2-1|17|TRBD2
CASSPETSGSSYNEQFF
TGTGCCAGCAGCCCCGAGACTAGCGGGAGCTCCTACAATGAGCAGTTCTTC
>TRBV15|TRBJ2-7|15|TRBD1
CATSTAGTGVNEQYF
TGTGCCACCAGCACAGCAGGGACAGGGGTGAACGAGCAGTACTTC
>TRBV14|TRBJ1-3|15|TRBD1
CASSQQQGGGNTIYF
TGTGCCAGCAGCCAGCAACAGGGGGGTGGAAACACCATATATTTT
>TRBV5-1|TRBJ2-7|14|.
CASRSQAETYEQYF
TGCGCCAGCAGATCCCAAGCGGAGACCTACGAGCAGTACTTC
>TRBV4-1|TRBJ2-3|15|.
CASSQEGQATDTQYF
TGCGCCAGCAGCCAAGAGGGGCAGGCCACAGATACGCAGTATTTT
>TRBV6-5|TRBJ2-5|10|.
CAGGRETQYF
TGTGCCGGAGGGAGGGAGACCCAGTACTTC
>TRBV5-1|TRBJ1-1|18|TRBD1
CATSPGTGARSGNTEAFF
TGCGCCACCTCGCCCGGGACAGGGGCCCGGAGCGGGAACACTGAAGCTTTCTTT
>TRBV5-1|TRBJ2-5|18|TRBD2
CASSLDVAGGGVQETQYF
TGCGCCAGCAGCTTGGATGTGGCCGGGGGAGGGGTCCAAGAGACCCAGTACTTC
>TRBV6-5|TRBJ2-1|15|TRBD2
CASSYLAGGYNEQFF
TGTGCCAGCAGTTACTTAGCGGGAGGGTACAATGAGCAGTTCTTC
>TRBV29-1|TRBJ2-5|13|.
CSVGVGGPETQYF
TGCAGCGTTGGGGTTGGAGGGCCAGAGACCCAGTACTTC
>TRBV13|TRBJ2-1|13|TRBD1
CASAGDRGDEQFF
TGTGCCAGCGCCGGGGACAGGGGAGATGAGCAGTTCTTC
>TRBV5-1|TRBJ2-7|16|TRBD1
CASSLGGTGGAYEQYF
TGCGCCAGCAGCCTCGGGGGGACAGGGGGCGCCTACGAGCAGTACTTC
>TRBV18|TRBJ2-5|15|TRBD2
CASSPERGATGTQYF
TGTGCCAGCTCTCCCGAGCGGGGGGCGACCGGGACCCAGTACTTC
>TRBV18|TRBJ1-5|13|TRBD1
CASSGTGGQPQHF
TGTGCCAGCTCAGGGACAGGGGGTCAGCCCCAGCATTTT
>TRBV30|TRBJ2-7|12|TRBD1
CAWTQGVGEQYF
TGTGCCTGGACTCAGGGGGTGGGAGAGCAGTACTTC
>TRBV4-2|TRBJ2-7|16|TRBD2
CASSQVGLAERYEQYF
TGTGCCAGCAGCCAAGTAGGACTAGCGGAGAGGTACGAGCAGTACTTC
>TRBV5-1|TRBJ2-1|15|.
CASSLGTQGGNEQFF
TGCGCCAGCAGCTTGGGAACGCAGGGGGGCAATGAGCAGTTCTTC
>TRBV6-5|TRBJ2-3|14|TRBD2
CASSPGGGADTQYF
TGTGCCAGCAGTCCCGGGGGGGGCGCAGATACGCAGTATTTT
>TRBV7-9|TRBJ2-2|14|.
CASKPGSNTGELFF
TGTGCCAGCAAACCAGGGTCGAACACCGGGGAGCTGTTTTTT
>TRBV5-1|TRBJ1-5|15|TRBD1
CASSETGTGVQPQHF
TGCGCCAGCAGCGAGACCGGGACAGGGGTTCAGCCCCAGCATTTT
>TRBV30|TRBJ2-7|14|TRBD2
CAWNLAGYAYEQYF
TGTGCCTGGAACCTAGCGGGGTATGCCTACGAGCAGTACTTC
>TRBV5-1|TRBJ2-5|14|TRBD2
CASSPTSGQETQYF
TGCGCCAGCAGCCCGACTAGCGGCCAAGAGACCCAGTACTTC
>TRBV5-1|TRBJ2-4|15|.
CASSLDGTAGNIQYF
TGCGCCAGCAGCTTGGACGGGACTGCAGGAAACATTCAGTACTTC
>TRBV6-1|TRBJ1-1|15|.
CASTRRGGRGTEAFF
TGTGCCAGCACCAGGAGGGGAGGCCGGGGTACTGAAGCTTTCTTT
>TRBV30|TRBJ1-3|14|.
CASAGRLTGNTIYF
TGTGCCTCGGCTGGCAGGCTAACTGGAAACACCATATATTTT
>TRBV15|TRBJ2-3|14|.
CATAETLSSDTQYF
TGTGCCACCGCTGAGACACTGTCCTCAGATACGCAGTATTTT
>TRBV29-1|TRBJ2-3|14|.
CSVPLQGSTDTQYF
TGCAGCGTCCCCCTCCAGGGAAGCACAGATACGCAGTATTTT
>TRBV4-3|TRBJ1-2|16|TRBD1
CASSQLTLGQDYGYTF
TGCGCCAGCAGCCAACTTACTCTGGGACAGGACTATGGCTACACCTTC
>TRBV6-5|TRBJ2-3|14|TRBD1
CASSKDRGTDTQYF
TGTGCCAGCAGTAAGGACAGGGGGACAGATACGCAGTATTTT
>TRBV14|TRBJ1-1|15|.
CASSGGFQTNTEAFF
TGTGCCAGCAGCGGGGGGTTCCAGACGAACACTGAAGCTTTCTTT
>TRBV12-2|TRBJ2-4|17|.
CASRLLAARRAKNIQYF
TGTGCAAGTCGCTTATTGGCCGCCCGAAGAGCCAAAAACATTCAGTACTTC